Each of the 6 T cell receptor beta chains below was sequenced from the same sample in a study of cytomegalovirus exposure and HLA in healthy donors. Use of 60 Vbeta and 13 Jbeta primers characterized the PCR. This table comes from immunoSEQ multiplex PCR, and its TCRdb copy is limited to in-frame clones, with some not included. The repertoire includes about 160,000 clones, roughly 80% of them detected once, and 7% sits in the top ten. The source material was PBMCs. These receptors all stem from a woman aged 25 to 39 in good health and CMV-seropositive.

This sequence joins TRBV6-1 and TRBJ2-1; 10 bases agree with TRBD1. Germline CDR1 is MNHNS and CDR2 is SASEGT. CDR3 length: 15 amino acids. V trimming: 5 bases; J trimming: 7 bases; junction bases outside the gene matches: 8. The CDR3 spells CASSLTGGLLNEQFF. The CDR3 DNA is TGTGCCAGCAGTCTGACAGGGGGCCTTTTAAATGAGCAGTTCTTC.

The CDR3 region has the DNA TGTGCCAGCAGCACCTACAGGGTAGGATCACCCCTCCACTTT. Its protein product is CASSTYRVGSPLHF. The V and J genes are TRBV5-6 and TRBJ1-6; possibly TRBD1 for D (6 bases). This CDR3 comprises 14 residues. V was shortened by 4 bases and J by 10 bases, with 15 bases between the two germline ends. Germline V lookup: CDR1 SGHDT, CDR2 YYEEEE.

The chain uses TRBV7-2 and TRBJ2-5; D may be TRBD2 (5 bases). The J call is uncertain, as TRBJ2-7 better fits the DNA end. CDR1 and CDR2 (germline): SGHTA, FQGNSA. This CDR3 is 16 amino acids long. The CDR3: CASSLAWRPGTHEQYF. CDR3 bases: TGTGCCAGCAGCTTAGCTTGGCGGCCGGGAACCCACGAGCAGTACTTC.

V and J are TRBV28 and TRBJ1-2, with D possibly being TRBD1 (5 bases). The germline CDR1 and CDR2 sequences are MDHEN and SYDVKM. This CDR3 region has 15 residues. V gave up 5 bases and J gave up 4 bases, with 17 bases separating them. The CDR3: CASSRQGSRTYGYTF. The DNA of the CDR3 is TGTGCCAGCAGTCGGCAGGGCAGTAGGACCTATGGCTACACCTTC.

This clone came up a few times. This chain's CDR3 is CASSVVQGTPKTQYF. The CDR3 nucleotides are TGTGCCAGCAGTGTCGTTCAGGGGACCCCGAAGACCCAGTACTTC. The rearrangement uses TRBV6-5 and TRBJ2-5; tentative D call: TRBD1 (6 bases). V was clipped by 5 bases and J by 6 bases, with 19 bases between them. The CDR3 is 15 residues long. CDR1 and CDR2 from the germline V gene are MNHEY and SVGAGI.

Worth noting for this clone: Other DNA sequences in this specimen translate into the identical CDR3. V gene TRBV5-1 combines with J gene TRBJ1-4; no reliable D call. Trimming stripped 1 base from V and 0 bases from J, with 10 bases between. Germline-derived CDR1 and CDR2 are SGHRS and YFSETQ. The CDR3 extends over 16 amino acids. The CDR3 nucleotides read TGCGCCAGCAGCTTGAATTCAGGTGCAACTAATGAAAAACTGTTTTTT. The encoded protein is CASSLNSGATNEKLFF.